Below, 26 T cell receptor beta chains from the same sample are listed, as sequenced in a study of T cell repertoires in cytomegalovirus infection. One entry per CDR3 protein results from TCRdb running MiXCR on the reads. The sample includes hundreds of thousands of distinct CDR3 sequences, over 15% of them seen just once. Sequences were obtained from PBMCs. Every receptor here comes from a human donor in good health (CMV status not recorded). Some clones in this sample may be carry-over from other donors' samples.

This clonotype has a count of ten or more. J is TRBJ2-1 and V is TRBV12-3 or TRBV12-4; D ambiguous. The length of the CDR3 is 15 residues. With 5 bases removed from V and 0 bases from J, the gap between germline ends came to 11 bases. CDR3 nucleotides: TGTGCCAGCAGTCCTACTGCGAGCTCCTACAATGAGCAGTTCTTC. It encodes CASSPTASSYNEQFF.

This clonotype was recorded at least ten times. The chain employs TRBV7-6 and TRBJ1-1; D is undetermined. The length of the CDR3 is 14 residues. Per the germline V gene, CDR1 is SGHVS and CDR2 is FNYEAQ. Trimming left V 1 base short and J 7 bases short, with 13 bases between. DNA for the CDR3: TGTGCCAGCAGCTTAGACGGAGGGTACATTGAAGCTTTCTTT. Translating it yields CASSLDGGYIEAFF.

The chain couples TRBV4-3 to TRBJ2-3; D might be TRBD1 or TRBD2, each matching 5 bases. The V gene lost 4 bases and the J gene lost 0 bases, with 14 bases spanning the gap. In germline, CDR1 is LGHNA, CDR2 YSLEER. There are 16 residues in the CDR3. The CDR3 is CASSLGVAWSTDTQYF. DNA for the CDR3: TGCGCCAGCAGCCTGGGGGTAGCCTGGAGCACAGATACGCAGTATTTT.

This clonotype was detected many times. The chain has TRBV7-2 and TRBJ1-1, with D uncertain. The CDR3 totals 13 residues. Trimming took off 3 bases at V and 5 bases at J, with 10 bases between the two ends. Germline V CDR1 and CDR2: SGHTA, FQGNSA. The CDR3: CASSLRSGTEAFF. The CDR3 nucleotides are TGTGCCAGCAGCTTGAGATCTGGGACTGAAGCTTTCTTT.

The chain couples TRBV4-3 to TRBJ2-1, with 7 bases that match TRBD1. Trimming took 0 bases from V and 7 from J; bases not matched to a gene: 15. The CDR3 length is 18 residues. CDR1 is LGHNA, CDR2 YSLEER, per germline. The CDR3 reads CASSQDIVILGTENEQFF. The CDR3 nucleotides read TGCGCCAGCAGCCAAGATATAGTGATTTTGGGGACAGAAAATGAGCAGTTCTTC.

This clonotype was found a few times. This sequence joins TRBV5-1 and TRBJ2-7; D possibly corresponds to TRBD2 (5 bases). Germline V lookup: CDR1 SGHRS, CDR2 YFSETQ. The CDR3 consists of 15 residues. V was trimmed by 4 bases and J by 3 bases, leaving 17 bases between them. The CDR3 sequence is CASSHLGAANYEQYF. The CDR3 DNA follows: TGCGCCAGCAGCCATCTCGGAGCGGCCAACTACGAGCAGTACTTC.

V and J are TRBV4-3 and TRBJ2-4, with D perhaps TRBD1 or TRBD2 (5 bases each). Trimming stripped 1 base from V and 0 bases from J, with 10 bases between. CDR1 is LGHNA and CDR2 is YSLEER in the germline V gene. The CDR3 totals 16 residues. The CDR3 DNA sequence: TGCGCCAGCAGCCAAGTTTCGGGGCTAGCCAAAAACATTCAGTACTTC. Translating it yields CASSQVSGLAKNIQYF.

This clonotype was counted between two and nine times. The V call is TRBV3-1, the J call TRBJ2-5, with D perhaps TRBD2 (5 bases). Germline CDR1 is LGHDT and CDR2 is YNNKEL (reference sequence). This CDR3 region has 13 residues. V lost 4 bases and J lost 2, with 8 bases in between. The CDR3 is CASSRLRQETQYF. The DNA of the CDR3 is TGTGCCAGCAGCCGACTACGACAAGAGACCCAGTACTTC.

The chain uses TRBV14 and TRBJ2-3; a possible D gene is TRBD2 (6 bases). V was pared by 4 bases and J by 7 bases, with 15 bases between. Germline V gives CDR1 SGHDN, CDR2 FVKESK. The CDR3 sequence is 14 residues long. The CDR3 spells CASSPGLPINTQYF. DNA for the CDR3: TGTGCCAGCAGCCCGGGACTCCCGATTAATACGCAGTATTTT.

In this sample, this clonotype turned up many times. The CDR3 sequence: CASTQGGGHQPQHF. As DNA, the CDR3 is TGTGCCAGCACCCAGGGGGGGGGCCATCAGCCCCAGCATTTT. The rearrangement joins TRBV12-3 or TRBV12-4 to TRBJ1-5, with 7 bases identical to TRBD1. The CDR3 is made up of 14 amino acids. J lost 5 bases, V lost 7 bases, and 8 bases had no gene match.

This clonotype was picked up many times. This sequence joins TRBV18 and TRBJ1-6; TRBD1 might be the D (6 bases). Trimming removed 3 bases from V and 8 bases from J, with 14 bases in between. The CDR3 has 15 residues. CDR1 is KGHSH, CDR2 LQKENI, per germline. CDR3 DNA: TGTGCCAGCTCACCCTCGTCCAGGGGTGATTCACCCCTCCACTTT. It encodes CASSPSSRGDSPLHF.

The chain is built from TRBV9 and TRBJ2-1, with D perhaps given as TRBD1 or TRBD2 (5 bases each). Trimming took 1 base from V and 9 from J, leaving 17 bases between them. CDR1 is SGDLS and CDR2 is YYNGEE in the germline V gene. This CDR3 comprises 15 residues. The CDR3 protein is CASSVTGTRNIEQFF. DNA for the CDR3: TGTGCCAGCAGCGTAACCGGGACCAGAAACATTGAGCAGTTCTTC. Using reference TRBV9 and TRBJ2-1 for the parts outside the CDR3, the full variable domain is DSGVTQTPKHLITATGQRVTLRCSPRSGDLSVYWYQQSLDQGLQFLIQYYNGEERAKGNILERFSAQQFPDLHSELNLSSLELGDSALYFCASSVTGTRNIEQFFGPGTRLTVL.

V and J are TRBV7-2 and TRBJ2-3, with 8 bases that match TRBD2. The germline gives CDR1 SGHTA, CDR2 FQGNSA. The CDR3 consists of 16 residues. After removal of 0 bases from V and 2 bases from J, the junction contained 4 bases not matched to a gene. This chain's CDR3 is CASSLAGTRNTDTQYF. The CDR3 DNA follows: TGTGCCAGCAGCTTAGCGGGGACTAGGAACACAGATACGCAGTATTTT.

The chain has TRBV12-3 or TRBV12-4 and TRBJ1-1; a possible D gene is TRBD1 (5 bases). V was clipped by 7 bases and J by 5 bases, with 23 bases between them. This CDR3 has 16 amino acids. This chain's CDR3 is CASTPRAGWVGTEAFF. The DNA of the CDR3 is TGTGCCAGCACCCCTAGGGCAGGGTGGGTTGGGACTGAAGCTTTCTTT.

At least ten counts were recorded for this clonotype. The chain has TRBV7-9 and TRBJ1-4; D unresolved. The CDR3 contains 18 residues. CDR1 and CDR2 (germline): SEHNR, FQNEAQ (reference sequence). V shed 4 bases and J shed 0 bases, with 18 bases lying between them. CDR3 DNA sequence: TGTGCCAGCAGCTCTTCTCCGAACGCGGGGACAACTAATGAAAAACTGTTTTTT. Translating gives CASSSSPNAGTTNEKLFF.

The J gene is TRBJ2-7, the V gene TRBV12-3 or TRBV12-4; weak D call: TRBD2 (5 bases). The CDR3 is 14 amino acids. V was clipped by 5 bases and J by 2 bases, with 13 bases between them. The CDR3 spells CASSATGITYEQYF. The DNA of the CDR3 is TGTGCCAGCAGTGCAACCGGGATTACCTACGAGCAGTACTTC.

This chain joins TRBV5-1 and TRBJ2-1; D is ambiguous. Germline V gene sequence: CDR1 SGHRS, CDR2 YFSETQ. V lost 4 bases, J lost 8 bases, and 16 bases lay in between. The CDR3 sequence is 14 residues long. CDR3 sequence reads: CASSPRGPAYEQFF. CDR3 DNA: TGCGCCAGCAGCCCACGCGGCCCGGCGTATGAGCAGTTCTTC.

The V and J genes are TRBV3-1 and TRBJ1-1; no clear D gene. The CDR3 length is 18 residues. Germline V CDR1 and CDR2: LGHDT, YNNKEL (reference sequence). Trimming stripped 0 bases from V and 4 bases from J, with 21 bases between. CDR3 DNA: TGTGCCAGCAGCCAAGATCACTCGGGCACACCCTGGGGCACTGAAGCTTTCTTT. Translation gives CASSQDHSGTPWGTEAFF.

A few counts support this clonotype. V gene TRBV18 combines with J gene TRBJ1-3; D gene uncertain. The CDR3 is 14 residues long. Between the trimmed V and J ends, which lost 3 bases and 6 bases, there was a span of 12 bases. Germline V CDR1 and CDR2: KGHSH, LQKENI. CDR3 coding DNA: TGTGCCAGCTCACCGACCGCTCTTGAAAACACCATATATTTT. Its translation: CASSPTALENTIYF.

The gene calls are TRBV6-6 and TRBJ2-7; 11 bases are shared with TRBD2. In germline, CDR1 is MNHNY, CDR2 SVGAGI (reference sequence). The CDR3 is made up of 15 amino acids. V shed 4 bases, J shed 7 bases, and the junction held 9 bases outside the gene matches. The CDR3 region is CASSSLAGGPREQYF. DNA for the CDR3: TGTGCCAGCAGTTCGCTAGCGGGAGGCCCGAGGGAGCAGTACTTC.

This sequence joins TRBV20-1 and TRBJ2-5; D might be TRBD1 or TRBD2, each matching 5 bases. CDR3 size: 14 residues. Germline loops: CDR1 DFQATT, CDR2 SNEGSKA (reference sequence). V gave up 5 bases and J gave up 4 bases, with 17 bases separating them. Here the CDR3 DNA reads TGCAGTGCTTCGTCCGGGACGCCGAGAGAGACCCAGTACTTC. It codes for CSASSGTPRETQYF.

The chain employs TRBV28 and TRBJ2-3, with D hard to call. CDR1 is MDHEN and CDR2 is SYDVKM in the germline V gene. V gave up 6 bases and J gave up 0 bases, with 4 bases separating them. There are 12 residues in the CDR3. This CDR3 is CASRISTDTQYF. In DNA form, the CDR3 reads TGTGCCAGCAGAATTAGCACAGATACGCAGTATTTT. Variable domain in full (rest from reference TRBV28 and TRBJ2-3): DVKVTQSSRYLVKRTGEKVFLECVQDMDHENMFWYRQDPGLGLRLIYFSYDVKMKEKGDIPEGYSVSREKKERFSLILESASTNQTSMYLCASRISTDTQYFGPGTRLTVL.

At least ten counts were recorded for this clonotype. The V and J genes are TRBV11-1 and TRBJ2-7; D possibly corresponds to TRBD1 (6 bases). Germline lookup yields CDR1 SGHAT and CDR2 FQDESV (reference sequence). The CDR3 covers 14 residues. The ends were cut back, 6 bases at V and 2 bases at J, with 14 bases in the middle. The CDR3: CASRAYREAYEQYF. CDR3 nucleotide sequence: TGTGCCAGCAGGGCCTACAGGGAAGCCTACGAGCAGTACTTC.

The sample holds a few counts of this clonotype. CDR3 DNA sequence: TGCAGTGCAGCATCCGGGACAGGGTCCACTGAAGCTTTCTTT. Its translation is CSAASGTGSTEAFF. The gene calls are TRBV20-1 and TRBJ1-1; 9 nucleotides align to TRBD1. Trimming at V came to 6 bases and at J to 4 bases, leaving 9 bases not matched to a gene. The CDR3 runs 14 residues. Germline V lookup: CDR1 DFQATT, CDR2 SNEGSKA (reference sequence).

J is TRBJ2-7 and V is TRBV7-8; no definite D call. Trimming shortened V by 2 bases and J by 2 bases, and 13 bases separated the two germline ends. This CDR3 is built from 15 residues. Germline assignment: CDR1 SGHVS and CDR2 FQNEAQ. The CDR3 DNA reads TGTGCCAGCAGCTTAAGTTTGGATAGAACCTACGAGCAGTACTTC. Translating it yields CASSLSLDRTYEQYF.

The CDR3 sequence is CASSASGTEAYEQYF. In nucleotides, the CDR3 is TGTGCCAGCAGTGCATCCGGGACAGAAGCGTACGAGCAGTACTTC. This chain connects TRBV27 to TRBJ2-7, with 7 bases identical to TRBD1. The CDR3 is 15 residues long. CDR1 and CDR2 (germline): MNHEY, SMNVEV (reference sequence). V dropped 5 bases and J dropped 4; count of bases not matched to a gene: 11.